The rows below give T cell receptor beta chains drawn from one sample of a study of cytomegalovirus exposure and HLA in healthy donors. The data were produced by immunoSEQ multiplex PCR, yet TCRdb's version contains in-frame clones alone and is incomplete. The sample yields about 170,000 clones, 80% to 90% seen once. The sample consisted of PBMCs. The receptors here all came from a man between 25 and 39 years old in good health and CMV-seropositive. CDR3s include the opening cysteine and the closing phenylalanine or tryptophan. The D gene is left open where the match is weak. Rows give clone size only sometimes, using once, few, many, or a class for an expanded clone.

J gene | clone size | D gene | V gene | CDR3 protein | CDR3 DNA
TRBJ2-7 | . | . | TRBV19 | CASSQGIHEQYF | TGTGCCAGTAGCCAGGGTATCCACGAGCAGTACTTC
TRBJ1-1 | few | . | TRBV4-1 | CASSQDGQQNTEAFF | TGCGCCAGCAGCCAAGACGGACAGCAGAACACTGAAGCTTTCTTT
TRBJ2-1 | once | TRBD2 | TRBV4-3 | CASSQGYTGFLAGDNEQFF | TGCGCCAGCAGCCAAGGGTACACAGGGTTTCTAGCGGGAGACAATGAGCAGTTCTTC
TRBJ2-7 | once | . | TRBV6-6 | CASSLSADTLYEQYF | TGTGCCAGCAGTCTCTCCGCTGACACTCTCTACGAGCAGTACTTC
TRBJ2-1 | . | . | TRBV6-5 | CASSYLDSFNEQFF | TGTGCCAGCAGTTACCTGGACAGCTTTAATGAGCAGTTCTTC
TRBJ2-7 | . | . | TRBV7-9 | CASSNLAESYEQYF | TGTGCCAGCAGCAATTTAGCGGAATCCTACGAGCAGTACTTC
TRBJ2-3 | . | TRBD1 | TRBV7-3 | CASSLTGQGPDTQYF | TGTGCCAGCAGCTTAACTGGACAGGGGCCAGATACGCAGTATTTT
TRBJ1-1 | . | . | TRBV11-2 | CASSLAGVGEAFF | TGTGCCAGCAGCTTAGCGGGGGTCGGTGAAGCTTTCTTT
TRBJ1-4 | few | TRBD1 | TRBV7-2 | CASSPGDSSNEKLFF | TGTGCCAGCAGCCCCGGGGACAGTAGCAATGAAAAACTGTTTTTT
TRBJ2-7 | few | TRBD1 | TRBV6-1 | CASSATGNSYEQYF | TGTGCCAGCAGTGCGACAGGGAATTCCTACGAGCAGTACTTC
TRBJ1-6 | . | TRBD1 | TRBV5-8 | CASSLGQGDSPLHF | TGTGCCAGCAGCTTGGGACAGGGGGATTCACCCCTCCACTTT
TRBJ2-4 | . | . | TRBV5-4 | CASSMTDSKNIQYF | TGTGCCAGCAGCATGACGGACAGCAAAAACATTCAGTACTTC
TRBJ1-3 | . | TRBD1 | TRBV18 | CASSSGQGGNTIYF | TGTGCCAGCTCATCCGGACAGGGCGGGAACACCATATATTTT
TRBJ2-3 | once | TRBD1 | TRBV4-3 | CASSQGGTGRTDTQYF | TGCGCCAGCAGCCAAGGGGGGACAGGGCGCACAGATACGCAGTATTTT
TRBJ2-7 | . | TRBD2 | TRBV27 | CASSPGLALRYEQYF | TGTGCCAGCAGTCCTGGACTAGCTCTTCGCTACGAGCAGTACTTC
TRBJ1-5 | . | . | TRBV23-1 | CASSHSSGVFPLFNQPQHF | TGCGCCAGCAGTCATTCATCAGGGGTGTTTCCTCTTTTCAATCAGCCCCAGCATTTT
TRBJ2-5 | . | . | TRBV6-5 | CASSRGIRETQYF | TGTGCCAGCAGTAGAGGTATTCGGGAGACCCAGTACTTC